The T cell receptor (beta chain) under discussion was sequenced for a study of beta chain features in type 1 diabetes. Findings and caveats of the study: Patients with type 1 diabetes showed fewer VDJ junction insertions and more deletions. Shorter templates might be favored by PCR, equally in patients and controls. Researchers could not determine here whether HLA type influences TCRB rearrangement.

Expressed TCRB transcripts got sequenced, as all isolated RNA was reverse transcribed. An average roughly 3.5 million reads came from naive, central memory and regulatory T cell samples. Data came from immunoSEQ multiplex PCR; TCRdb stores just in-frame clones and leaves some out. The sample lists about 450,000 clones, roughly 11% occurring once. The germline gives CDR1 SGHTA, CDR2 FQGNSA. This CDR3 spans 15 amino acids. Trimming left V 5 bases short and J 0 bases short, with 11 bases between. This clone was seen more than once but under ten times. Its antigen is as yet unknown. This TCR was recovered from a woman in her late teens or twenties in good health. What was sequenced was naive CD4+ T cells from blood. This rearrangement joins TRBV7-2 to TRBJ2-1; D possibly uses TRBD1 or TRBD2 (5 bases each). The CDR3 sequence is CASSPGGSSYNEQFF. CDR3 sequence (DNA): TGTGCCAGCAGCCCTGGGGGAAGCTCCTACAATGAGCAGTTCTTC.